A single sample gave rise to the 24 T cell receptor beta chains below, sequenced in a study of cytomegalovirus exposure and HLA in healthy donors. Both 60 Vbeta primers and 13 Jbeta primers went into the PCR. Profiling relied on immunoSEQ multiplex PCR, and the TCRdb table lists in-frame clones only, not all of them. This sample has around 150,000 clones, with roughly 87% found just once. Specimen: PBMCs. These receptors were collected from a man between 50 and 59 years old in good health and CMV-seropositive.

V and J are TRBV4-2 and TRBJ1-1, with 7 bases matching TRBD1. The CDR3 sequence is 15 residues long. V dropped 0 bases and J dropped 6; count of bases not matched to a gene: 7. CDR1 LGHNA and CDR2 YNFKEQ come from the germline V gene. The CDR3 here is CASSQDRGGAAEAFF. The CDR3 nucleotides are TGTGCCAGCAGCCAAGATCGAGGGGGCGCGGCTGAAGCTTTCTTT.

Concerning this clone itself: An end of the junction differs from the germline gene, which may be a read error. Other DNA sequences in this sample translate to the same CDR3. V usage is TRBV6-1 and J usage is TRBJ2-2, with D possibly matching TRBD2 (6 bases). Per germline, CDR1 MNHNS and CDR2 SASEGT. The CDR3 is 17 residues long. For the CDR3, the DNA is TGTGCCAGCAGTGAAATCGTGACTAGTTATTACACCGGGGAGCTGTTCTTT. This codes for CASSEIVTSYYTGELFF.

This chain uses TRBV29-1 with TRBJ1-2, with TRBD1 as a possible D gene (6 bases). Germline V lookup: CDR1 SQVTM, CDR2 ANQGSEA. The CDR3 runs 13 residues. V lost 6 bases and J lost 3, with 14 bases in between. As DNA, the CDR3 is TGCAGCGTGGCCACAGGGTCCCACTATGGCTACACCTTC. It translates to CSVATGSHYGYTF.

This rearrangement joins TRBV7-9 to TRBJ1-4; D is unresolved. Trimming took 1 base from V and 0 from J, leaving 12 bases between them. The CDR3 runs 17 residues. CDR1 is SEHNR, CDR2 FQNEAQ, per germline (reference sequence). The CDR3 is CASSLVGGKATNEKLFF. CDR3 nucleotides: TGTGCCAGCAGCTTAGTCGGCGGGAAGGCAACTAATGAAAAACTGTTTTTT.

This chain joins TRBV7-2 and TRBJ2-3, with D possibly matching TRBD2 (5 bases). Trimming took 4 bases from V and 6 from J, leaving 8 bases between them. Germline V CDR1 and CDR2: SGHTA, FQGNSA. This CDR3 contains 12 residues. The CDR3 nucleotides read TGTGCCAGCAGCTCTAGAGGGGATACGCAGTATTTT. This encodes CASSSRGDTQYF.

As concerns this clone: Other DNA sequences within the sample encode an identical CDR3. The chain uses TRBV6-6 and TRBJ1-2, with 7 bases aligning to TRBD1. The trim removed 0 bases at V and 2 bases at J, leaving 0 bases unmatched. CDR1 is MNHNY, CDR2 SVGAGI, per germline (reference sequence). The CDR3 sequence is 14 residues long. The CDR3 region is CASSYSTGNYGYTF. CDR3 nucleotide sequence: TGTGCCAGCAGTTACTCGACAGGGAACTATGGCTACACCTTC.

V gene TRBV5-6 combines with J gene TRBJ2-3; 11 bases fit TRBD2. The ends lost 0 bases at V and 4 bases at J; junction bases unmatched: 4. The CDR3 spans 16 residues. Germline lookup yields CDR1 SGHDT and CDR2 YYEEEE. This CDR3 reads CASSLVSGGGSDTQYF. CDR3 nucleotide sequence: TGTGCCAGCAGCTTGGTTAGCGGGGGGGGTTCAGATACGCAGTATTTT.

This chain links TRBV6-5 with TRBJ2-1, with TRBD2 matching 13 bases. Germline assignment: CDR1 MNHEY and CDR2 SVGAGI. The CDR3 contains 15 residues. Germline trimming cut 2 bases from V and 5 bases from J; bases unmatched to any gene: 0. This chain's CDR3 is CASSYGLAGDNEQFF. DNA for the CDR3: TGTGCCAGCAGTTACGGACTAGCGGGAGACAATGAGCAGTTCTTC.

The genes are TRBV6-5 and TRBJ1-6; TRBD1 agrees at 10 bases. This CDR3 has 16 residues. The ends lost 4 bases at V and 10 bases at J; junction bases unmatched: 10. CDR1 and CDR2 from the germline V gene are MNHEY and SVGAGI. As DNA, the CDR3 is TGTGCCAGCAGTTCCCGCCGGACAGGGGGTTGGTCACCCCTCCACTTT. Translating it yields CASSSRRTGGWSPLHF.

The J gene is TRBJ1-1, the V gene TRBV2; D call uncertain. Germline CDR1 SNHLY, CDR2 FYNNEI. V gave up 7 bases and J gave up 4 bases, with 19 bases separating them. CDR3 length: 15 amino acids. CDR3 region: CASNLGSPQGTEAFF. As DNA, the CDR3 is TGTGCCAGCAATCTCGGGAGCCCCCAAGGCACTGAAGCTTTCTTT.

This sequence joins TRBV5-6 and TRBJ1-2; the match to TRBD1 covers 12 bases. Trimming at V came to 4 bases and at J to 6 bases, leaving 4 bases not matched to a gene. CDR1 SGHDT and CDR2 YYEEEE come from the germline V gene. This CDR3 contains 14 residues. CDR3 amino acids: CASSAGTGGDGYTF. Here the CDR3 DNA reads TGTGCCAGCAGCGCCGGGACAGGGGGCGATGGCTACACCTTC.

The J gene is TRBJ2-1, the V gene TRBV27; 8 bases are a match to TRBD2. The CDR3 covers 16 residues. V dropped 5 bases and J dropped 9; count of bases not matched to a gene: 15. The germline V gene encodes CDR1 MNHEY and CDR2 SMNVEV (reference sequence). CDR3: CASSPGLRAGGIEQFF. CDR3 sequence (DNA): TGTGCCAGCAGTCCAGGATTGAGGGCGGGGGGAATTGAGCAGTTCTTC.

The rearrangement joins TRBV29-1 to TRBJ2-7; 8 bases match TRBD1. The CDR3 sequence is 13 residues long. Looked up from germline, CDR1 is SQVTM and CDR2 is ANQGSEA. The V gene end was trimmed by 6 bases and the J gene end by 3 bases; junction bases not matched to a gene: 7. CDR3 protein: CSVLDRGDYEQYF. The CDR3 nucleotides read TGCAGCGTACTCGACAGGGGTGACTACGAGCAGTACTTC.

This chain connects TRBV11-2 to TRBJ2-1, with a possible D match to TRBD1 (7 bases). Between the trimmed V and J ends, which lost 3 bases and 5 bases, there was a span of 20 bases. CDR1 is SGHAT, CDR2 FQNNGV, per germline. This CDR3 contains 17 residues. The DNA for the CDR3 is TGTGCCAGCAGCTTGACAACTCGGGGCAGGGGGGACAATGAGCAGTTCTTC. This codes for CASSLTTRGRGDNEQFF.

The rearrangement uses TRBV7-9 and TRBJ1-5; 7 positions agree with TRBD1. This CDR3 is 14 amino acids long. Germline-derived CDR1 and CDR2 are SEHNR and FQNEAQ (reference sequence). V was clipped by 5 bases and J by 6 bases; unmatched bases: 7. CDR3 DNA: TGTGCCAGCAGCAGACAGGGAAGTGTTCAGCCCCAGCATTTT. Its translation: CASSRQGSVQPQHF.

This CDR3 reads CASSQRGSGSRTDTQYF. The CDR3, as DNA: TGCGCCAGCAGCCAACGAGGAAGCGGGAGCCGCACAGATACGCAGTATTTT. V gene TRBV4-1 combines with J gene TRBJ2-3; TRBD2 matches 8 bases. This CDR3 has 17 residues. The germline V gene has CDR1 MGHRA and CDR2 YSYEKL. V shed 2 bases and J 1 base; nucleotides not matched to a gene: 8.

The gene calls are TRBV30 and TRBJ1-6; weak D call: TRBD1 (5 bases). Germline loops: CDR1 GTSNPN, CDR2 SVGIG (reference sequence). Trimming shortened V by 4 bases and J by 10 bases, and 14 bases separated the two germline ends. CDR3 length: 13 residues. In DNA, the CDR3 is TGTGCCTGGACAACGGGACTTTACTCACCCCTCCACTTT. Amino acid sequence: CAWTTGLYSPLHF.

This sequence joins TRBV30 and TRBJ1-5, with 7 positions matching TRBD1. The CDR3 has 14 residues. The junction had 3 bases not matched to a gene; V was cut back by 0 bases and J by 4 bases. Germline assignment: CDR1 GTSNPN and CDR2 SVGIG (reference sequence). In DNA form, the CDR3 reads TGTGCCTGGAGTGTACTCAGGGGGAATCAGCCCCAGCATTTT. Translating gives CAWSVLRGNQPQHF. Full variable domain (missing parts from reference TRBV30 and TRBJ1-5): SQTIHQWPATLVQPVGSPLSLECTVEGTSNPNLYWYRQAAGRGLQLLFYSVGIGQISSEVPQNLSASRPQDRQFILSSKKLLLSDSGFYLCAWSVLRGNQPQHFGDGTRLSIL.

The V and J genes are TRBV5-1 and TRBJ1-3; TRBD1 matches at 7 bases. The CDR3 totals 13 residues. Germline V gene lookup returns CDR1 SGHRS and CDR2 YFSETQ. Germline trimming cut 0 bases from V and 8 bases from J; bases unmatched to any gene: 2. This CDR3 is CASSLDRGYTIYF. CDR3 coding DNA: TGCGCCAGCAGCTTGGACAGGGGATACACCATATATTTT.

The V call is TRBV2, the J call TRBJ1-5; D is unresolved. Germline CDR1 reads SNHLY; CDR2 reads FYNNEI. The CDR3 extends over 14 amino acids. Trimming left V 4 bases short and J 1 base short, with 8 bases between. The CDR3, as DNA: TGTGCCAGCAGTGGCCGGGGAAGCAATCAGCCCCAGCATTTT. Translated, it gives CASSGRGSNQPQHF.

In its sample, this clone was seen once. The chain employs TRBV6-1 and TRBJ1-2; the D is unclear. CDR1 is MNHNS and CDR2 is SASEGT in the germline V gene. V lost 2 bases to trimming and J lost 8 bases, with 12 bases between them. The CDR3 has 13 amino acids. CDR3 nucleotides: TGTGCCAGCAGTGAATCCCACGGTGTCGGCTACACCTTC. It encodes CASSESHGVGYTF.

The CDR3 protein is CASSAPPPGEQFF. The CDR3 region has the DNA TGTGCCAGCAGTGCGCCACCCCCCGGTGAGCAGTTCTTC. The chain carries TRBV28 and TRBJ2-1; no clear D gene. Germline V gene lookup returns CDR1 MDHEN and CDR2 SYDVKM. V lost 5 bases and J lost 9, with 14 bases in between. This CDR3 spans 13 amino acids.

As regards this clone: The junction departs from the called germline gene at one end, perhaps through a read error. This chain joins TRBV7-8 and TRBJ2-7; maybe TRBD1 (6 bases). The CDR3 length is 11 residues. Germline lookup yields CDR1 SGHVS and CDR2 FQNEAQ. CDR3 in amino acids: CASSLGGPGDF. As DNA, the CDR3 is TGTGCCAGCAGCTTAGGGGGGCCTGGGGACTTC.

This chain links TRBV9 with TRBJ1-2, with D perhaps matching TRBD1 (5 bases). CDR3 length: 13 residues. Looked up from germline, CDR1 is SGDLS and CDR2 is YYNGEE. Trimming left V 0 bases short and J 7 bases short, with 10 bases between. CDR3 DNA: TGTGCCAGCAGCGTAGAAGGGGTGGGTGGCTACACCTTC. Its protein product is CASSVEGVGGYTF. Using reference TRBV9 and TRBJ1-2 for the parts outside the CDR3, the full variable domain is DSGVTQTPKHLITATGQRVTLRCSPRSGDLSVYWYQQSLDQGLQFLIQYYNGEERAKGNILERFSAQQFPDLHSELNLSSLELGDSALYFCASSVEGVGGYTFGSGTRLTVV.